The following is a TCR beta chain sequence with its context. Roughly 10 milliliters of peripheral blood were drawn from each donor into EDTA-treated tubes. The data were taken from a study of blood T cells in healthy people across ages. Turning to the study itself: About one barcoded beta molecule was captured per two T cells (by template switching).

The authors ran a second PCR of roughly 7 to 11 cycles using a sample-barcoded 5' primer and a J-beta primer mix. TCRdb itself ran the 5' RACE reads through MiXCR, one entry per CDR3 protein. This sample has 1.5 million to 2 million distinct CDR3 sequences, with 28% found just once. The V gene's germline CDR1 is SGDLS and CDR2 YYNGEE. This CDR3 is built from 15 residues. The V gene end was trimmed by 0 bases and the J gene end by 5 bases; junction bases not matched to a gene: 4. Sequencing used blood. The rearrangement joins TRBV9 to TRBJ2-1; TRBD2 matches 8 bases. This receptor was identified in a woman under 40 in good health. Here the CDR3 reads CASSVDTGGNNEQFF. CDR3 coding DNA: TGTGCCAGCAGCGTAGATACGGGGGGGAACAATGAGCAGTTCTTC.